This T cell receptor (beta chain) is from a study of blood T cell repertoires in COVID-19. Looking at the study overall: From the United States, Italy and Spain came samples of acute and convalescent COVID-19. From T cells, B-cell-depleted T cells, or PBMCs came the material, which was cDNA or gDNA.

This CDR3 has 14 residues. Trimming left V 3 bases short and J 2 bases short, with 12 bases between. Germline lookup yields CDR1 SGHRS and CDR2 YFSETQ. Seattle's enrolled individuals joined amid active infection and were then monitored longitudinally. Original data processing: Amplification of reference gene primers provided the estimated nucleated cell counts. Assay used: immunoSEQ multiplex PCR; TCRdb lists only in-frame clones, some missing. For V, J and clone size, that table is used; D and trimming come from the DNA. The top ten hold around 7.5% of the sample, which has 260,000 or so clones, roughly 79% seen once.

The chain links TRBV5-1 to TRBJ2-7; possible D gene TRBD2, 7 bases. The TCR originated in an elderly woman with COVID-19, enrolled during active disease. Sequenced sample: peripheral blood. CDR3 loop: CASSSGGGPYEQYF. As DNA, the CDR3 is TGCGCCAGCAGCTCGGGGGGCGGCCCCTACGAGCAGTACTTC.